Listed below are T cell receptor beta chains from one sample, sequenced in a study of T-cell memory formation after mild COVID-19. TCRdb reprocessed the 5' RACE reads with MiXCR, giving one entry per CDR3 protein. The sample has a few hundred thousand distinct CDR3 sequences, about 15% seen once. The sequenced material came from PBMCs or a T cell subset sorted from them (not recorded which). All receptors come from a man between 18 and 35 years old who had mild COVID-19 (a few samples of this study predate the infection). Cell type and time point are not known. Each CDR3 is given with its conserved first and last residue. Fields, in order: D gene, V gene, clone size, J gene, CDR3 DNA, CDR3 protein. D genes are given only for firm matches. The size field is filled for only some rows; it gives once, few, many or a size class.

D: .
V: TRBV4-1
size: .
J: TRBJ1-1
DNA: TGCGCCAGCAGCCTCAGGGTATCGGGCACTGAAGCTTTCTTT
CDR3: CASSLRVSGTEAFF

D: .
V: TRBV24-1
size: many
J: TRBJ2-5
DNA: TGTGCCACCAGTGATTTACAAGGTGCCGAAGAGACCCAGTACTTC
CDR3: CATSDLQGAEETQYF

D: .
V: TRBV6-4
size: few
J: TRBJ1-6
DNA: TGTGCCAGCCGAAACTCCTATAATTCACCCCTCCACTTT
CDR3: CASRNSYNSPLHF

D: .
V: TRBV6-5
size: .
J: TRBJ2-1
DNA: TGTGCCAGCAGTTGGAACGGGGGTGACAATGAGCAGTTCTTC
CDR3: CASSWNGGDNEQFF

D: .
V: TRBV4-1
size: many
J: TRBJ2-3
DNA: TGCGCCAGCAGCCAAGAAGCACAGCCTAGCACAGATACGCAGTATTTT
CDR3: CASSQEAQPSTDTQYF

D: .
V: TRBV9
size: .
J: TRBJ1-2
DNA: TGTGCCAGCAGCGTAGGTCTCAGCAGTGATGGCTACACCTTC
CDR3: CASSVGLSSDGYTF

D: .
V: TRBV2
size: .
J: TRBJ1-5
DNA: TGTGCCAGCAGTGAAAGGGCTTCGTCTAGCAATCAGCCCCAGCATTTT
CDR3: CASSERASSSNQPQHF

D: .
V: TRBV7-2
size: many
J: TRBJ2-3
DNA: TGTGCCAGCAGCTTTAGGGGCACAGATACGCAGTATTTT
CDR3: CASSFRGTDTQYF

D: TRBD2
V: TRBV3-1
size: .
J: TRBJ2-5
DNA: TGTGCCAGCAGCGTACTAGCGGAAGAGACCCAGTACTTC
CDR3: CASSVLAEETQYF

D: TRBD2
V: TRBV4-3
size: few
J: TRBJ2-1
DNA: TGCGCCAGCAGCCTCTGGACTAGCATGAATGAGCAGTTCTTC
CDR3: CASSLWTSMNEQFF

D: .
V: TRBV2
size: few
J: TRBJ2-7
DNA: TGTGCCAGCAGGCAGCACGAGCAGTACTTC
CDR3: CASRQHEQYF

D: .
V: TRBV24-1
size: few
J: TRBJ2-5
DNA: TGTGCCACCAGTGATTTGCATCAAGAGACCCAGTACTTC
CDR3: CATSDLHQETQYF

D: TRBD1
V: TRBV7-2
size: .
J: TRBJ1-6
DNA: TGTGCCAGCAGCTTACTAAGACAGGGCGATTCACCCCTCCACTTT
CDR3: CASSLLRQGDSPLHF

D: TRBD1
V: TRBV7-9
size: .
J: TRBJ1-2
DNA: TGTGCCAGCAGCCCGGGACAGAGATATGGCTACACCTTC
CDR3: CASSPGQRYGYTF

D: .
V: TRBV12-3/TRBV12-4
size: .
J: TRBJ2-5
DNA: TGTGCCAGCAGTCTCCTAGGAGGGGGCAAGACCCAGTACTTC
CDR3: CASSLLGGGKTQYF

D: .
V: TRBV20-1
size: .
J: TRBJ2-3
DNA: TGCAGTGCTAGAGATCCGGAGACTCCGAACACAGATACGCAGTATTTT
CDR3: CSARDPETPNTDTQYF

D: TRBD1
V: TRBV20-1
size: .
J: TRBJ2-7
DNA: TGCAGTGCCAGAGGACAGGGCCTCTACGAGCAGTACTTC
CDR3: CSARGQGLYEQYF

D: .
V: TRBV10-2
size: .
J: TRBJ2-3
DNA: TGCGCCAGCAGTGAGTTCCAACAGGTCGGCACAGATACGCAGTATTTT
CDR3: CASSEFQQVGTDTQYF

D: .
V: TRBV9
size: few
J: TRBJ1-1
DNA: TGTGCCAGCAGCGTAGATCCCCGGATGAACACTGAAGCTTTCTTT
CDR3: CASSVDPRMNTEAFF

D: .
V: TRBV6-2/TRBV6-3
size: many
J: TRBJ2-3
DNA: TGTGCCAGCAGTTACAGGGCGGGGGCAGGAGTCGCAGATACGCAGTATTTT
CDR3: CASSYRAGAGVADTQYF

D: TRBD1
V: TRBV5-1
size: many
J: TRBJ2-5
DNA: TGCGCCAGCAGCCCGGGACAGGGCTCGGGGGAGACCCAGTACTTC
CDR3: CASSPGQGSGETQYF

D: .
V: TRBV10-2
size: .
J: TRBJ2-1
DNA: TGCGCCAGCAGTGAGTCAGGGTCGAGGTACTACAATGAGCAGTTCTTC
CDR3: CASSESGSRYYNEQFF

D: TRBD2
V: TRBV27
size: few
J: TRBJ2-5
DNA: TGTGCCAGCAGTTCGGGACTAGCACTCCAAGAGACCCAGTACTTC
CDR3: CASSSGLALQETQYF

D: .
V: TRBV7-8
size: few
J: TRBJ2-5
DNA: TGTGCCAGCAGCCCTCAAGCCGGGAACCAAGAGACCCAGTACTTC
CDR3: CASSPQAGNQETQYF

D: .
V: TRBV5-5
size: .
J: TRBJ2-5
DNA: TGTGCCAGCACCTCCGATGGGGCTCGGGAGACCCAGTACTTC
CDR3: CASTSDGARETQYF

D: .
V: TRBV5-5
size: .
J: TRBJ2-2
DNA: TGTGCCAGCAGCTTTTTGGTGTCCGGGGAGCTGTTTTTT
CDR3: CASSFLVSGELFF

D: .
V: TRBV6-6
size: .
J: TRBJ1-4
DNA: TGTGCCAGCAGTCCCCCAGGTCCCGGGCAGGAAAAACTGTTTTTT
CDR3: CASSPPGPGQEKLFF

D: .
V: TRBV7-2
size: .
J: TRBJ2-5
DNA: TGTGCCAGCAGCGGGGGGGCCGGGGAGACCCAGTACTTC
CDR3: CASSGGAGETQYF

D: TRBD1
V: TRBV10-3
size: .
J: TRBJ1-4
DNA: TGTGCCATCAGTGAGACGGGACAGCGTGAAAAACTGTTTTTT
CDR3: CAISETGQREKLFF

D: .
V: TRBV7-2
size: many
J: TRBJ2-1
DNA: TGTGCCAGCAGCTTAGTGACCACTAGGGAGCAGTTCTTC
CDR3: CASSLVTTREQFF